This T cell receptor beta chain was identified during a study of blood T cell repertoires in COVID-19. In the source study's methods: For nucleated cells, counts were estimated from reference gene primer amplification. Repertoires were generated with immunoSEQ multiplex PCR, while TCRdb's copy carries only in-frame clones and drops some. That table is the source of V, J and clone size, and D and trimming were worked out from the DNA. In the table there are 200,000 or so clones, approximately 90% of which are singletons. The CDR3 is 15 residues long. Germline assignment: CDR1 SGHTA and CDR2 FQGTGA. V was pared by 2 bases and J by 0 bases, with 3 bases of the junction left unmatched.

The sequence derives from a man aged 25 to 45 with COVID-19, enrolled during active disease. The sample taken for sequencing was peripheral blood. The genes are TRBV7-3 and TRBJ2-5; 7 bases are a match to TRBD2. CDR3 sequence (DNA): TGTGCCAGCAGCTTAGGGGGAGGGTACCAAGAGACCCAGTACTTC. Translated, it gives CASSLGGGYQETQYF.